One sample yielded the 11 T cell receptor beta chains listed below, sequenced in a study of multiple sclerosis patients with progressive multifocal leukoencephalopathy. Libraries were prepared by immunoSEQ multiplex PCR; TCRdb keeps only in-frame clonotypes and omits some of them. Here the sample spans fewer than 35,000 clones, about 88% being singletons. Time point reported: before natalizumab initiation. The source material was PBMCs. Receptor source: a human donor with multiple sclerosis.

The chain carries TRBV28 and TRBJ2-1, with 9 bases identical to TRBD2. The CDR3 sequence is 18 residues long. J gave up 2 bases and V 5 bases, and 13 bases lay outside the gene matches. Germline V lookup: CDR1 MDHEN, CDR2 SYDVKM. The CDR3 region has the DNA TGTGCCAGCAGTCCTACCGGCGGCGGGAGGGCCCCCTACAATGAGCAGTTCTTC. It yields the protein CASSPTGGGRAPYNEQFF.

This chain joins TRBV29-1 and TRBJ2-1; 15 bases map to TRBD2. There are 14 residues in the CDR3. Losses at the gene ends were 6 bases for V and 8 bases for J; bases not matched to a gene: 5. Germline V gives CDR1 SQVTM, CDR2 ANQGSEA. The CDR3 sequence: CSVGTSGRSHEQFF. The DNA of the CDR3 is TGCAGCGTCGGGACTAGCGGGAGGTCGCATGAGCAGTTCTTC.

J is TRBJ2-7 and V is TRBV18, with TRBD2 as a possible D gene (6 bases). This CDR3 is built from 15 residues. Per germline, CDR1 KGHSH and CDR2 LQKENI. V lost 3 bases and J lost 2, with 14 bases in between. This CDR3 is CASSPSTGSPYEQYF. In DNA, the CDR3 is TGTGCCAGCTCACCCTCTACCGGGAGCCCCTACGAGCAGTACTTC.

The J gene is TRBJ1-6, the V gene TRBV5-6; D is ambiguous. From germline, CDR1 is SGHDT and CDR2 YYEEEE. This CDR3 has 14 amino acids. V lost 4 bases to trimming and J lost 7 bases, with 12 bases between them. The CDR3 is CASSPGPSNSPLHF. The CDR3 DNA reads TGTGCCAGCAGCCCCGGACCCTCGAATTCACCCCTCCACTTT.

The chain links TRBV12-5 to TRBJ2-3; 7 nucleotides line up with TRBD1. The CDR3 runs 12 residues. With V trimmed by 5 bases and J by 10 bases, 6 bases remained unmatched. CDR1 and CDR2 from the germline V gene are LGHNT and FRNRAP. In nucleotides, the CDR3 is TGTGCTAGTGGTCCCCTGCAGGGGGCGCAGTATTTT. Protein product: CASGPLQGAQYF.

V is TRBV19 and J is TRBJ1-2, with TRBD1 matching 7 bases. The CDR3 is made up of 15 amino acids. Trimming cost V 5 bases and J 0 bases; bases outside gene matches: 6. Germline V CDR1 and CDR2: LNHDA, SQIVND (reference sequence). The CDR3 DNA follows: TGTGCCAGTAGTCCGACAGGGAGTTCTAACTATGGCTACACCTTC. Protein: CASSPTGSSNYGYTF.

This clone has a single count. The gene calls are TRBV5-1 and TRBJ1-4, with a possible D match to TRBD1 (5 bases). The V end was cut by 0 bases, the J end by 4 bases, with 13 bases between. Germline CDR1 reads SGHRS; CDR2 reads YFSETQ. The CDR3 contains 16 residues. CDR3 DNA: TGCGCCAGCAGCTTGGCCCCCCGGGGCGGTAATGAAAAACTGTTTTTT. Translating it yields CASSLAPRGGNEKLFF.

This chain connects TRBV30 to TRBJ1-5; 8 bases line up with TRBD1. Looked up from germline, CDR1 is GTSNPN and CDR2 is SVGIG (reference sequence). The CDR3 covers 15 residues. The ends lost 3 bases at V and 4 bases at J; junction bases unmatched: 8. The CDR3 region is CAWRKRTGNNQPQHF. The CDR3 DNA follows: TGTGCCTGGAGGAAAAGGACAGGGAATAATCAGCCCCAGCATTTT.

This clone was picked up one time. The rearrangement joins TRBV7-9 to TRBJ2-1; 10 positions agree with TRBD2. Germline CDR1 is SEHNR and CDR2 is FQNEAQ (reference sequence). The CDR3 is 16 residues long. The trim removed 1 base at V and 3 bases at J, leaving 3 bases unmatched. Written as DNA, the CDR3 is TGTGCCAGCAGCTTAGAGCGGGAGGGCCGCTACAATGAGCAGTTCTTC. This sequence encodes CASSLEREGRYNEQFF.

This rearrangement joins TRBV19 to TRBJ1-5; possible D gene TRBD1, 6 bases. The CDR3 is made up of 17 amino acids. Germline CDR1 and CDR2: LNHDA and SQIVND (reference sequence). V lost 7 bases to trimming and J lost 0 bases, with 19 bases between them. This CDR3 reads CASTLGAGRDSNQPQHF. The CDR3, as DNA: TGTGCCAGTACCTTGGGGGCAGGAAGGGATAGCAATCAGCCCCAGCATTTT.

In nucleotides, the CDR3 is TGTGCCAGCAAAGAGTCCTCAGCAGGGGATGAGCAGTTCTTC. Translated: CASKESSAGDEQFF. This chain connects TRBV6-5 to TRBJ2-1, with D possibly being TRBD1 (6 bases). This CDR3 has 14 amino acids. Trimming cost V 7 bases and J 8 bases, with 18 bases left between them. The V gene's germline CDR1 is MNHEY and CDR2 SVGAGI.